This TCR beta chain derives from a study of relationships among human T cell subsets. General study results and limits: Regulatory and Th2 subsets had few clones over 100 reads, unlike CD8+ cytotoxic cells. No significant subset differences appeared in V, D, J use, CDR3 length or N-additions.

The length of the CDR3 is 14 residues. Germline V gene lookup returns CDR1 DFQATT and CDR2 SNEGSKA (reference sequence). V lost 6 bases and J lost 3; bases outside the gene matches: 7. T cell subsets were isolated with magnetic beads coated with subset-specific monoclonal antibodies. The T cell receptor alpha and beta CDR3 regions were amplified from mRNA by semiquantitative ARM-PCR. Tagged nested gene-specific primers were used first, then communal superprimers amplified exponentially. Exonuclease cleared nested primers, then first-round products were reamplified. TCRdb reprocessed the multiplex PCR reads via MiXCR and lists one record per CDR3 protein. The data hold 2,000 to 3,000 distinct CDR3 sequences, with approximately 40% observed a single time. Remarks on this clonotype: The antigen remains undetermined.

Sequencing was done on a sample of activated T cells sorted from blood. Subset in this sample: CD45RA-RO-CD69+ activated T cells. The TCR originated in a man aged 35-49 years in good health. V gene TRBV20-1 combines with J gene TRBJ2-3, with 9 bases aligning to TRBD1. CDR3 DNA: TGCAGTGCCACGGGACAGGGAGGGACAGATACGCAGTATTTT. This sequence encodes CSATGQGGTDTQYF.